These 32 T cell receptor beta chains were sequenced from one sample in a study of shared clonotypes between healthy human individuals. Measured with immunoSEQ multiplex PCR; TCRdb has only the in-frame clones, and not every one. The repertoire holds some 1.5 million clones, with approximately 98% as singletons. Sequenced input: naive CD4+ T cells sorted from blood. The subset was: CD45RA+ positively selected. These receptors were taken from a man under 40 in good health.

This chain joins TRBV28 and TRBJ2-1; D remains ambiguous. The V end was cut by 1 base, the J end by 0 bases, with 19 bases between. The germline gives CDR1 MDHEN, CDR2 SYDVKM. This CDR3 is built from 19 residues. This chain's CDR3 is CASSLLVVPEVSSYNEQFF. The CDR3 bases are TGTGCCAGCAGTTTATTAGTAGTCCCAGAAGTGAGCTCCTACAATGAGCAGTTCTTC.

The chain is built from TRBV7-8 and TRBJ2-7; TRBD2 aligns across 7 bases. V shed 0 bases, J shed 5 bases, and the junction held 7 bases outside the gene matches. CDR1 is SGHVS, CDR2 FQNEAQ, per germline. This CDR3 region has 15 residues. CDR3 sequence (DNA): TGTGCCAGCAGCTTAGCGGGAGGGCCTCAGAACGAGCAGTACTTC. It yields the protein CASSLAGGPQNEQYF.

The chain couples TRBV5-1 to TRBJ2-1; the D gene is possibly TRBD2 (5 bases). Between the trimmed V and J ends, which lost 0 bases and 9 bases, there was a span of 13 bases. This CDR3 is built from 14 residues. CDR1 is SGHRS, CDR2 YFSETQ, per germline. The CDR3 region is CASSLVVSRGEQFF. In nucleotides, the CDR3 is TGCGCCAGCAGCTTGGTAGTTAGCCGGGGTGAGCAGTTCTTC.

CDR3 sequence reads: CASSSIGFYEQYF. CDR3 in DNA: TGTGCCAGCAGCTCTATAGGTTTCTACGAGCAGTACTTC. This sequence joins TRBV28 and TRBJ2-7; D not certain. V was trimmed by 6 bases and J by 3 bases, leaving 12 bases between them. Germline V gives CDR1 MDHEN, CDR2 SYDVKM. The CDR3 covers 13 residues. The full variable domain, rest sourced from reference TRBV28 and TRBJ2-7, is DVKVTQSSRYLVKRTGEKVFLECVQDMDHENMFWYRQDPGLGLRLIYFSYDVKMKEKGDIPEGYSVSREKKERFSLILESASTNQTSMYLCASSSIGFYEQYFGPGTRLTVT.

V and J are TRBV19 and TRBJ2-1; TRBD1 aligns across 7 bases. The CDR3 has 15 amino acids. Per the germline V gene, CDR1 is LNHDA and CDR2 is SQIVND (reference sequence). The trim removed 4 bases at V and 9 bases at J, leaving 12 bases unmatched. The CDR3 bases are TGTGCCAGTAGTACACAATGGGGACAGCCAGGTGAGCAGTTCTTC. It is translated as CASSTQWGQPGEQFF.

The chain recombines TRBV6-5 with TRBJ2-2; the D is unclear. The CDR3 spans 12 residues. Trimming removed 7 bases from V and 1 base from J, with 4 bases in between. Germline-derived CDR1 and CDR2 are MNHEY and SVGAGI. Here the CDR3 reads CASNMNTGELFF. CDR3 coding DNA: TGTGCCAGCAACATGAACACCGGGGAGCTGTTTTTT.

The chain carries TRBV19 and TRBJ1-5; no clear D gene. Between the trimmed V and J ends, which lost 1 base and 8 bases, there was a span of 9 bases. There are 13 residues in the CDR3. Germline assignment: CDR1 LNHDA and CDR2 SQIVND (reference sequence). The CDR3 region has the DNA TGTGCCAGTAGTATAGCCAGTTCCAAGCCCCAGCATTTT. It encodes CASSIASSKPQHF.

The rearrangement links TRBV4-2 to TRBJ2-7, with D hard to call. Germline values: CDR1 LGHNA, CDR2 YNFKEQ. V shed 5 bases and J shed 2 bases, with 10 bases lying between them. The CDR3 has 13 amino acids. CDR3 sequence reads: CASSGYTAYEQYF. The CDR3 DNA follows: TGTGCCAGCAGCGGCTACACCGCCTACGAGCAGTACTTC.

This clone was seen just once. The chain combines TRBV28 with TRBJ2-1, with 7 positions matching TRBD2. The CDR3 loop spans 16 amino acids. V shed 5 bases and J 10 bases; nucleotides not matched to a gene: 17. The germline V gene has CDR1 MDHEN and CDR2 SYDVKM. The CDR3 bases are TGTGCCAGCAGTCCCGCCGAGGGTGGCGGGAGAGGGGAGCAGTTCTTC. Translating it yields CASSPAEGGGRGEQFF.

The V call is TRBV29-1, the J call TRBJ2-2, with unresolved D. CDR1 is SQVTM and CDR2 is ANQGSEA in the germline V gene. CDR3 length: 13 residues. Trimming removed 0 bases from V and 4 bases from J, with 6 bases in between. DNA of the CDR3: TGCAGCGTTGAAGAGACGATCACCGGGGAGCTGTTTTTT. Residues: CSVEETITGELFF.

This clone was seen just once. The chain recombines TRBV19 with TRBJ2-1, with 10 bases lining up with TRBD2. V was clipped by 3 bases and J by 5 bases; unmatched bases: 19. Germline values: CDR1 LNHDA, CDR2 SQIVND (reference sequence). There are 20 residues in the CDR3. CDR3 protein: CASSIRVFSGRYSLNNEQFF. The CDR3 bases are TGTGCCAGTAGTATTCGGGTTTTTAGCGGGAGGTATTCCCTAAACAATGAGCAGTTCTTC. Filled out from reference TRBV19 and TRBJ2-1, the complete variable domain reads DGGITQSPKYLFRKEGQNVTLSCEQNLNHDAMYWYRQDPGQGLRLIYYSQIVNDFQKGDIAEGYSVSREKKESFPLTVTSAQKNPTAFYLCASSIRVFSGRYSLNNEQFFGPGTRLTVL.

This clone appeared a single time. This same CDR3 is encoded by further DNA sequences in the sample. The V call is TRBV18, the J call TRBJ2-5; no reliable D call. The CDR3 consists of 14 residues. The V and J ends lost 1 base and 1 base respectively, with 7 bases between them. CDR1 is KGHSH and CDR2 is LQKENI in the germline V gene. CDR3 in DNA: TGTGCCAGCTCACCACTAAGAGGCCAAGAGACCCAGTACTTC. Its protein is CASSPLRGQETQYF.

The rearrangement joins TRBV6-1 to TRBJ2-7; no clear D. The germline V gene encodes CDR1 MNHNS and CDR2 SASEGT. Between the trimmed V and J ends, which lost 4 bases and 0 bases, there was a span of 19 bases. The CDR3 has 17 amino acids. CDR3 coding DNA: TGTGCCAGCAGTGTACACTTCTCGGCGAAGCTCTCCTACGAGCAGTACTTC. Protein: CASSVHFSAKLSYEQYF.

The V gene is TRBV10-3, the J gene TRBJ1-1; unclear D gene. Deletions cut 7 bases from V and 3 bases from J, with 12 bases between. Per germline, CDR1 ENHRY and CDR2 SYGVKD. CDR3 length: 13 residues. This CDR3 is CAITLALDTEAFF. DNA of the CDR3: TGTGCCATCACTCTGGCTTTGGACACTGAAGCTTTCTTT.

This chain joins TRBV25-1 and TRBJ2-5; possibly TRBD1 for D (6 bases). The CDR3 contains 15 residues. With 6 bases removed from V and 1 base from J, the gap between germline ends came to 15 bases. Germline values: CDR1 MGHDK, CDR2 SYGVNS. The CDR3 coding sequence is TGTGCCAGCAGCTCGATAGACAGGAGCCAAGAGACCCAGTACTTC. As protein: CASSSIDRSQETQYF.

The CDR3 region has the DNA TGTGCCAGCTCACCCATCCCCTTGACGGACTATGGCTACACCTTC. This translates into CASSPIPLTDYGYTF. V and J are TRBV18 and TRBJ1-2, with D unclear. The CDR3 runs 15 residues. Trimming took off 3 bases at V and 3 bases at J, with 14 bases between the two ends. Germline V gene data show CDR1 as KGHSH and CDR2 as LQKENI.

This sequence joins TRBV20-1 and TRBJ2-7; D is unclear. Trimming left V 1 base short and J 9 bases short, with 10 bases between. This CDR3 contains 11 residues. Per germline, CDR1 DFQATT and CDR2 SNEGSKA (reference sequence). CDR3 loop: CSARGRLGQYF. CDR3 DNA sequence: TGCAGTGCTAGAGGCCGGCTAGGGCAGTACTTC.

The rearrangement uses TRBV9 and TRBJ1-6, with 8 bases lining up with TRBD1. V gave up 3 bases and J gave up 6 bases; unmatched junction bases: 2. Per germline, CDR1 SGDLS and CDR2 YYNGEE. The CDR3 sequence is 14 residues long. This CDR3 is CASSATGGNSPLHF. In DNA form, the CDR3 reads TGTGCCAGCAGCGCAACAGGGGGTAATTCACCCCTCCACTTT.

The rearrangement uses TRBV7-6 and TRBJ2-7; D assignment may be TRBD1 or TRBD2 (5 bases each). Germline V gives CDR1 SGHVS, CDR2 FNYEAQ. This CDR3 comprises 13 residues. V lost 5 bases to trimming and J lost 3 bases, with 11 bases between them. CDR3 amino acids: CASSRDPDYEQYF. CDR3 nucleotide sequence: TGTGCCAGCAGCCGGGACCCCGACTACGAGCAGTACTTC.

V is TRBV7-3 and J is TRBJ1-1; possible D gene TRBD1, 6 bases. Per germline, CDR1 SGHTA and CDR2 FQGTGA. This CDR3 has 13 residues. Trimming stripped 4 bases from V and 5 bases from J, with 11 bases between. The CDR3: CASSSTGETEAFF. For the CDR3, the DNA is TGTGCCAGCAGCTCGACAGGAGAGACTGAAGCTTTCTTT.

V is TRBV13 and J is TRBJ2-4; the match to TRBD2 covers 7 bases. Trimming at V came to 1 base and at J to 4 bases, leaving 13 bases not matched to a gene. The CDR3 consists of 18 residues. The germline gives CDR1 PRHDT, CDR2 FYEKMQ (reference sequence). DNA of the CDR3: TGTGCCAGCAGCTTAGCCGGGACTCTAGCGGCAGAGAAAAACATTCAGTACTTC. This codes for CASSLAGTLAAEKNIQYF.

The chain couples TRBV28 to TRBJ1-1; 7 bases line up with TRBD1. The CDR3 extends over 13 amino acids. The germline CDR1 and CDR2 sequences are MDHEN and SYDVKM. J lost 2 bases, V lost 8 bases, and 5 bases had no gene match. The CDR3 sequence is CASAGGFNTEAFF. CDR3 bases: TGTGCCAGCGCAGGGGGGTTTAACACTGAAGCTTTCTTT.

The J gene is TRBJ2-1, the V gene TRBV12-2. TRBV12-2 is a recognized pseudogene. This CDR3 spans 15 amino acids. CDR3 bases: TGTGCAAGTCGCTGTCAAGGCTCGCACTACAATGAGCAGTTCTTC. As protein: CASRCQGSHYNEQFF.

This rearrangement joins TRBV5-1 to TRBJ2-7; possibly TRBD1 for D (6 bases). Trimming removed 7 bases from V and 2 bases from J, with 16 bases in between. Per germline, CDR1 SGHRS and CDR2 YFSETQ. This CDR3 comprises 14 residues. The CDR3, as DNA: TGCGCCAGCGGGTTGGGGGCAGGCCCCTACGAGCAGTACTTC. It yields the protein CASGLGAGPYEQYF.

The gene calls are TRBV6-5 and TRBJ2-7; the D call may be TRBD1 or TRBD2 (5 bases each). Trimming removed 0 bases from V and 2 bases from J, with 11 bases in between. The CDR3 is made up of 15 amino acids. Germline V gene data show CDR1 as MNHEY and CDR2 as SVGAGI. This CDR3 reads CASSYSRGAAYEQYF. CDR3 sequence (DNA): TGTGCCAGCAGTTACTCAAGAGGGGCGGCCTACGAGCAGTACTTC.

This clone was seen a single time. Other nucleotide sequences from this sample produce the same CDR3. The V call is TRBV10-3, the J call TRBJ2-1; TRBD2 agrees at 10 bases. The CDR3 has 17 residues. Germline V CDR1 and CDR2: ENHRY, SYGVKD. The V and J ends lost 0 bases and 3 bases, in that order; junction bases with no gene match: 5. In DNA form, the CDR3 reads TGTGCCATCAGTGAGTCGAGCGGGAGGGCCCTCTACAATGAGCAGTTCTTC. Translated, it gives CAISESSGRALYNEQFF.

This clone has just one count. The chain links TRBV4-3 to TRBJ2-3; TRBD2 matches 12 bases. The V gene end was trimmed by 3 bases and the J gene end by 6 bases; junction bases not matched to a gene: 10. The CDR3 runs 17 residues. Per the germline V gene, CDR1 is LGHNA and CDR2 is YSLEER. The CDR3 coding sequence is TGCGCCAGCAGCCACTATAGACTAGGACTAGCGGGGGATACGCAGTATTTT. Residues: CASSHYRLGLAGDTQYF.

V and J are TRBV10-3 and TRBJ1-2; no definite D call. Trimming took 0 bases from V and 4 from J, leaving 9 bases between them. Germline loops: CDR1 ENHRY, CDR2 SYGVKD. The CDR3 covers 14 residues. The CDR3 bases are TGTGCCATCAGTGAGTCCCCGGGGATCTATGGCTACACCTTC. Protein: CAISESPGIYGYTF.

This clone appeared once. The sample contains more than one DNA sequence encoding this CDR3. The rearrangement joins TRBV4-3 to TRBJ1-1; no definite D call. The CDR3 spans 14 residues. V lost 0 bases and J lost 0, with 5 bases in between. Germline V gene lookup returns CDR1 LGHNA and CDR2 YSLEER. Here the CDR3 DNA reads TGCGCCAGCAGCCAAGATAGGCTGAACACTGAAGCTTTCTTT. The encoded protein is CASSQDRLNTEAFF.

This sequence joins TRBV5-5 and TRBJ2-7; D is perhaps TRBD1 (6 bases). Germline V gives CDR1 SGHKS, CDR2 YYEKEE (reference sequence). V shed 4 bases and J shed 3 bases, with 14 bases lying between them. The length of the CDR3 is 14 residues. CDR3 DNA: TGTGCCAGCAGCAGGGGGTCCGCGCTCTACGAGCAGTACTTC. This gives the protein CASSRGSALYEQYF. The variable domain in full, with the rest retrieved from reference TRBV5-5 and TRBJ2-7, is DAGVTQSPTHLIKTRGQQVTLRCSPISGHKSVSWYQQVLGQGPQFIFQYYEKEERGRGNFPDRFSARQFPNYSSELNVNALLLGDSALYLCASSRGSALYEQYFGPGTRLTVT.

The V call is TRBV11-2, the J call TRBJ2-2; 7 bases line up with TRBD2. The V gene end was trimmed by 4 bases and the J gene end by 0 bases; junction bases not matched to a gene: 5. CDR1 is SGHAT, CDR2 FQNNGV, per germline. The CDR3 is made up of 16 amino acids. In DNA form, the CDR3 reads TGTGCCAGCAGCTGGGAGGGATGGACGAACACCGGGGAGCTGTTTTTT. This encodes CASSWEGWTNTGELFF.

This chain links TRBV19 with TRBJ2-7; TRBD1 agrees at 11 bases. In germline, CDR1 is LNHDA, CDR2 SQIVND (reference sequence). CDR3 length: 17 amino acids. After removal of 4 bases from V and 1 base from J, the junction contained 9 bases not matched to a gene. This CDR3 reads CASSRLLGQGASYEQYF. CDR3 DNA: TGTGCCAGTAGTAGATTACTAGGACAGGGGGCATCCTACGAGCAGTACTTC.